This T cell receptor beta chain stems from a study of T cells in Graves' hyperthyroidism and ophthalmopathy. In germline, CDR1 is LNHNV, CDR2 YYDKDF (reference sequence). The V end was cut by 3 bases, the J end by 2 bases, with 3 bases between. The CDR3 spans 12 residues. Uncontrolled infection, other autoimmune disease, pregnancy or lactation barred patients from enrollment. Amplified TCR beta CDR3 regions derived from RNA transcripts. Using the HTBI primer set, a first-round RT-PCR was run on the TCR CDR3. One entry per CDR3 protein, called by TCRdb with MiXCR from the multiplex PCR reads. The data show roughly 150,000 distinct CDR3 sequences, 9.4% seen once. Many counts were recorded for this clonotype.

Sequences were obtained from blood. V and J are TRBV15 and TRBJ2-3; D gene uncertain. The TCR sequence derives from a woman younger than 35 with Graves' hyperthyroidism that later progressed to Graves' ophthalmopathy. CDR3 residues: CATSRVTDTQYF. CDR3 bases: TGTGCCACCAGCAGGGTCACAGATACGCAGTATTTT.